These T cell receptor beta chains were read from a single sample in a study of blood T cell repertoires in COVID-19. This table comes from immunoSEQ multiplex PCR, and its TCRdb copy is limited to in-frame clones, with some not included. The sample lists 45,000 to 65,000 clones; about four fifths were seen once. The sample consisted of peripheral blood. Receptor source: a human donor in a cohort sampled during active COVID-19. Both conserved end residues are part of each CDR3. Each record gives: J gene, clone size, V gene, D gene, CDR3 DNA, CDR3 protein. A D gene is named only where the DNA matches it firmly. Clone size, where shown, is once, few, many, or a class for clones that have expanded.

j_gene: TRBJ2-2
abundance: once
v_gene: TRBV6-5
d_gene: TRBD2
CDR3nt: TGTGCCAGCAAGGGACTAGCGGGAGTCGACGGGGAGCTGTTTTTT
CDR3aa: CASKGLAGVDGELFF

j_gene: TRBJ2-1
abundance: NA
v_gene: TRBV4-3
d_gene: TRBD2
CDR3nt: TGCGCCAGCAGCCAAGATCCAACCGGGGGGGATGAGCAGTTCTTC
CDR3aa: CASSQDPTGGDEQFF

j_gene: TRBJ1-1
abundance: NA
v_gene: TRBV19
d_gene: NA
CDR3nt: TGTGCCAGTAGGGACGGCGGGGTTAACACTGAAGCTTTCTTT
CDR3aa: CASRDGGVNTEAFF

j_gene: TRBJ1-1
abundance: few
v_gene: TRBV2
d_gene: TRBD1
CDR3nt: TGTGCCAGCGGACAACAGGGGGTTGAAGAAGCTTTCTTT
CDR3aa: CASGQQGVEEAFF

j_gene: TRBJ2-1
abundance: NA
v_gene: TRBV7-6
d_gene: TRBD1
CDR3nt: TGTGCCAGCGGTCCAGGGAGACAGGGGGCAAATGAGCAGTTCTTC
CDR3aa: CASGPGRQGANEQFF

j_gene: TRBJ2-1
abundance: few
v_gene: TRBV5-1
d_gene: TRBD2
CDR3nt: TGCGCCAGCAGCACGGGACTAGCCTCCTACAATGAGCAGTTCTTC
CDR3aa: CASSTGLASYNEQFF

j_gene: TRBJ1-2
abundance: NA
v_gene: TRBV19
d_gene: NA
CDR3nt: TGTGCCAGTAGTATACGGCGGAGCTATGGCTACACCTTC
CDR3aa: CASSIRRSYGYTF

j_gene: TRBJ1-5
abundance: NA
v_gene: TRBV19
d_gene: TRBD1
CDR3nt: TGTGCCAGTAGTAATATCGGGACAGGGACGAATCAGCCCCAGCATTTT
CDR3aa: CASSNIGTGTNQPQHF

j_gene: TRBJ2-7
abundance: NA
v_gene: TRBV5-1
d_gene: NA
CDR3nt: TGCGCCAGCAGTTCGGGACAACTCTACGAGCAGTACTTC
CDR3aa: CASSSGQLYEQYF

j_gene: TRBJ1-6
abundance: NA
v_gene: TRBV5-6
d_gene: NA
CDR3nt: TGTGCCAGCAGCTCAGGACAGATTAATTCACCCCTCCACTTT
CDR3aa: CASSSGQINSPLHF

j_gene: TRBJ2-2
abundance: NA
v_gene: TRBV18
d_gene: TRBD2
CDR3nt: TGTGCCAGCTCACCACTCAGTCTAGCGGGAGGTAACACCGGGGAGCTGTTTTTT
CDR3aa: CASSPLSLAGGNTGELFF

j_gene: TRBJ2-3
abundance: NA
v_gene: TRBV5-1
d_gene: TRBD2
CDR3nt: TGCGCCAGCAGCTTGGGGCCCCAGCGGGGGGTTTCTAGCACAGATACGCAGTATTTT
CDR3aa: CASSLGPQRGVSSTDTQYF

j_gene: TRBJ1-2
abundance: NA
v_gene: TRBV6-6
d_gene: NA
CDR3nt: TGTGCCAGCAGACTGGGGGCAGGGAACTATGGCTACACCTTC
CDR3aa: CASRLGAGNYGYTF

j_gene: TRBJ2-1
abundance: NA
v_gene: TRBV7-6
d_gene: TRBD2
CDR3nt: TGTGCCAGCAGCTTATCCGGGGGGACCTCCTACAATGAGCAGTTCTTC
CDR3aa: CASSLSGGTSYNEQFF

j_gene: TRBJ2-2
abundance: NA
v_gene: TRBV7-6
d_gene: NA
CDR3nt: TGTGCCAGCACCTTCACCCAGGCTGCGAACACCGGGGAGCTGTTTTTT
CDR3aa: CASTFTQAANTGELFF

j_gene: TRBJ2-2
abundance: NA
v_gene: TRBV5-4
d_gene: NA
CDR3nt: TGTGCCAGCAGCCGCGACACAAAAAACACCGGGGAGCTGTTTTTT
CDR3aa: CASSRDTKNTGELFF

j_gene: TRBJ1-5
abundance: NA
v_gene: TRBV27
d_gene: NA
CDR3nt: TGTGCCAGCAGTCCCGAGGGTTATTATAGCAATCAGCCCCAGCATTTT
CDR3aa: CASSPEGYYSNQPQHF